Below, 3 T cell receptor beta chains from the same sample are listed, as sequenced in a study of cytomegalovirus exposure and HLA in healthy donors (dated 2017 in TCRdb). Receptors were amplified or captured by the immunoSEQ multiplex PCR assay. The multiplex PCR relied on a mix of 60 forward primers for TCR Vbeta segments and 13 reverse primers for TCR Jbeta segments. TCRdb limited this immuneACCESS table to in-frame rearrangements with V and J called. A share of clones is missing; checked studies link under half to unresolved V genes, and the rest is unexplained. The sample includes around 64,000 clones, with 80% to 90% observed a single time. Of the sample, less than 2.5% is held by the ten largest clones. The sample was PBMCs. The receptors were gathered from a woman aged 25 to 39 in good health and CMV-seronegative.

The rearrangement links TRBV5-6 to TRBJ2-5, with 7 bases lining up with TRBD2. The CDR3 is 13 residues long. V lost 0 bases and J lost 4; bases outside the gene matches: 0. Per germline, CDR1 SGHDT and CDR2 YYEEEE. CDR3 DNA: TGTGCCAGCAGCTTGGGCGGGGGAGAGACCCAGTACTTC. Translated: CASSLGGGETQYF.

CDR3 region: CATSRPGLAGFEQYF. CDR3 sequence (DNA): TGTGCCACCAGCAGACCGGGACTAGCGGGATTCGAGCAGTACTTC. The V call is TRBV15, the J call TRBJ2-7; TRBD2 agrees at 13 bases. Germline CDR1 reads LNHNV; CDR2 reads YYDKDF (reference sequence). The CDR3 spans 15 residues. Trimming removed 2 bases from V and 6 bases from J; junction bases left unmatched: 4.

The chain combines TRBV19 with TRBJ2-1; the match to TRBD1 covers 9 bases. This CDR3 region has 17 residues. Germline CDR1 LNHDA, CDR2 SQIVND (reference sequence). Losses at the gene ends were 5 bases for V and 0 bases for J; bases not matched to a gene: 8. For the CDR3, the DNA is TGTGCCAGTAGTCCAGGACAGGGGCTGACCTCCTACAATGAGCAGTTCTTC. This codes for CASSPGQGLTSYNEQFF.